This T cell receptor beta chain was obtained from a study of blood T cell repertoires in COVID-19. Profiling relied on immunoSEQ multiplex PCR, and the TCRdb table lists in-frame clones only, not all of them. The sample consists of roughly 290,000 clones, approximately 90% of them appearing once. This TCR was recovered from a woman aged 60 to 75 with acute or convalescent COVID-19. The sequenced sample consisted of peripheral blood.

The CDR3 sequence is CAIGSGTTYGYTF. DNA of the CDR3: TGTGCCATCGGCTCCGGGACAACCTATGGCTACACCTTC. The J gene is TRBJ1-2, the V gene TRBV10-3, with a possible D match to TRBD1 (6 bases). Germline V CDR1 and CDR2: ENHRY, SYGVKD. The germline V and J ends were trimmed by 8 bases and 4 bases, with 14 bases remaining between them. CDR3 length: 13 amino acids.